A single sample gave rise to the 12 T cell receptor beta chains below, sequenced in a study of PD-1 blockade in classical Hodgkin lymphoma (dated by TCRdb to between 2020 and 2021). The library was made by the immunoSEQ multiplex PCR assay. TCRdb mirrors the immuneACCESS table, restricted to in-frame sequences. Some clones are absent from its copies; in checked studies, under half trace to an unresolved V gene, and the reason for the others is unknown. Counted in this sample were 25,000 to 35,000 clones; 72% of them appeared once. Of the sample, around 3.3% falls within the top ten clones. The time point tag for this specimen amounts to: cycle 4 day 1 (C4D1), after five to seven weeks of nivolumab. Every trial patient had relapsed following autologous stem cell transplantation, and prior brentuximab vedotin exposure was what differed among cohorts A, B and C. The input for sequencing was peripheral blood mononuclear cells (PBMCs), taken before the fourth cycle of nivolumab. Source of these receptors: a human donor with classical Hodgkin lymphoma.

The chain is built from TRBV11-1 and TRBJ1-6; D uncertain. Trimming shortened V by 5 bases and J by 2 bases, and 7 bases separated the two germline ends. Germline V gives CDR1 SGHAT, CDR2 FQDESV (reference sequence). The CDR3 consists of 14 residues. The CDR3 sequence is CASSPMAYNSPLHF. The CDR3 region has the DNA TGTGCCAGCAGCCCCATGGCCTATAATTCACCCCTCCACTTT.

This clone was found a few times. The rearrangement joins TRBV7-8 to TRBJ2-7; D is undetermined. Germline V gene lookup returns CDR1 SGHVS and CDR2 FQNEAQ. The CDR3 consists of 15 residues. V shed 5 bases and J shed 2 bases, with 16 bases lying between them. The CDR3 sequence: CASSVSSGPPYEQYF. CDR3 DNA: TGTGCCAGCAGCGTTAGTAGTGGTCCCCCCTACGAGCAGTACTTC.

The chain recombines TRBV19 with TRBJ2-1; 8 nucleotides line up with TRBD2. V trimming: 11 bases; J trimming: 7 bases; junction bases outside the gene matches: 10. This CDR3 has 13 amino acids. CDR1 is LNHDA, CDR2 SQIVND, per germline (reference sequence). This CDR3 is CASGRGKGNEQFF. Here the CDR3 DNA reads TGTGCCTCCGGGAGGGGGAAAGGAAATGAGCAGTTCTTC.

This clone has a handful of counts. The rearrangement joins TRBV28 to TRBJ1-6, with TRBD1 matching over 8 bases. J was trimmed by 7 bases and V by 11 bases; bases with no gene match: 16. The CDR3 loop spans 16 amino acids. Per germline, CDR1 MDHEN and CDR2 SYDVKM. The CDR3 is CASKLPGDRSNSPLHF. CDR3 nucleotide sequence: TGTGCCTCCAAACTGCCAGGGGACAGGAGCAATTCACCCCTCCACTTT. The full variable domain, with the rest looked up from reference TRBV28 and TRBJ1-6, is DVKVTQSSRYLVKRTGEKVFLECVQDMDHENMFWYRQDPGLGLRLIYFSYDVKMKEKGDIPEGYSVSREKKERFSLILESASTNQTSMYLCASKLPGDRSNSPLHFGNGTRLTVT.

This chain joins TRBV2 and TRBJ1-1; D unresolved. CDR1 and CDR2 from the germline V gene are SNHLY and FYNNEI. The ends were cut back, 5 bases at V and 0 bases at J, with 16 bases in the middle. The CDR3 sequence is 16 residues long. CDR3 region: CASSWEEVVLNTEAFF. Here the CDR3 DNA reads TGTGCCAGCAGTTGGGAGGAAGTCGTATTGAACACTGAAGCTTTCTTT.

J is TRBJ2-7 and V is TRBV7-8; D gene unclear. V lost 1 base and J 3 bases, leaving 10 bases between the germline ends. CDR3 size: 14 residues. Germline V gives CDR1 SGHVS, CDR2 FQNEAQ. CDR3 amino acids: CASSLELGFYEQYF. The CDR3 DNA reads TGTGCCAGCAGCTTAGAGCTGGGTTTCTACGAGCAGTACTTC.

The chain has TRBV29-1 and TRBJ2-3; D is possibly TRBD1 (6 bases). The germline V gene has CDR1 SQVTM and CDR2 ANQGSEA. The ends were cut back, 1 base at V and 6 bases at J, with 23 bases in the middle. The CDR3 is 17 residues long. The CDR3 loop reads CSVEVPRQALLGDTQYF. The DNA for the CDR3 is TGCAGCGTTGAAGTCCCCCGACAGGCCCTCCTTGGGGATACGCAGTATTTT.

The chain recombines TRBV5-1 with TRBJ2-7; 7 nucleotides match TRBD2. The germline CDR1 and CDR2 sequences are SGHRS and YFSETQ. The CDR3 is 11 amino acids. V was pared by 8 bases and J by 3 bases, with 2 bases of the junction left unmatched. The DNA of the CDR3 is TGCGCCAGACGGACTAGCTACGAGCAGTACTTC. This sequence encodes CARRTSYEQYF.

This clone was recorded a few times. The J gene is TRBJ2-1, the V gene TRBV6-5, with 10 bases lining up with TRBD2. The germline V gene encodes CDR1 MNHEY and CDR2 SVGAGI. The CDR3 loop spans 16 amino acids. The junction had 2 bases not matched to a gene; V was cut back by 0 bases and J by 3 bases. CDR3 coding DNA: TGTGCCAGCAGTTACTCAGCGGGGGGGATCTACAATGAGCAGTTCTTC. Amino acids: CASSYSAGGIYNEQFF.

The chain carries TRBV28 and TRBJ2-7, with a tentative D call TRBD2 (6 bases). Germline lookup yields CDR1 MDHEN and CDR2 SYDVKM. CDR3 length: 13 amino acids. Trimming left V 3 bases short and J 2 bases short, with 8 bases between. CDR3 coding DNA: TGTGCCAGCAGTTTGGGGGGACCCTACGAGCAGTACTTC. Protein sequence: CASSLGGPYEQYF.

The CDR3 loop is CASIVGDAGSYEQYF. CDR3 in DNA: TGTGCCAGCATTGTTGGGGACGCAGGATCCTACGAGCAGTACTTC. The chain links TRBV6-1 to TRBJ2-7, with D perhaps TRBD1 or TRBD2 (5 bases each). The V gene's germline CDR1 is MNHNS and CDR2 SASEGT. This CDR3 region has 15 residues. Trimming pared 7 bases from V and 1 base from J, leaving 17 bases between.

The chain combines TRBV9 with TRBJ1-3; D not resolved. V shed 4 bases and J shed 0 bases, with 14 bases lying between them. The germline V gene encodes CDR1 SGDLS and CDR2 YYNGEE. The CDR3 loop spans 16 amino acids. CDR3 region: CASSIDGSSSGNTIYF. The CDR3 DNA is TGTGCCAGCAGCATAGACGGGTCTAGCTCTGGAAACACCATATATTTT.